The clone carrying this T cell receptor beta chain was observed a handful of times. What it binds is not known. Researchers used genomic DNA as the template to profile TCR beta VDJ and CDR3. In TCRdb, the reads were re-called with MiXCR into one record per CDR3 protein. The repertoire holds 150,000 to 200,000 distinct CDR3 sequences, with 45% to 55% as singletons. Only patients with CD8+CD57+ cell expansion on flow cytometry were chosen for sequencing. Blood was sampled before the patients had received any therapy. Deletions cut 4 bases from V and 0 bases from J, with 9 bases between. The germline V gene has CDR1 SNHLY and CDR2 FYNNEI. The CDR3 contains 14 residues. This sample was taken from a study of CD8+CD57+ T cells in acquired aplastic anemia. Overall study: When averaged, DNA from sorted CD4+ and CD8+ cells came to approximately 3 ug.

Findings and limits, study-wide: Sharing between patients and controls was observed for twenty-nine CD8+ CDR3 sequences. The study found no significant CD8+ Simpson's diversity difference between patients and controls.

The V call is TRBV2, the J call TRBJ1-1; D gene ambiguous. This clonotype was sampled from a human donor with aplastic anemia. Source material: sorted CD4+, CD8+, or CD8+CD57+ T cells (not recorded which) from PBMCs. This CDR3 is CASSGEIMNTEAFF. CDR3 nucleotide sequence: TGTGCCAGCAGTGGAGAGATTATGAACACTGAAGCTTTCTTT.